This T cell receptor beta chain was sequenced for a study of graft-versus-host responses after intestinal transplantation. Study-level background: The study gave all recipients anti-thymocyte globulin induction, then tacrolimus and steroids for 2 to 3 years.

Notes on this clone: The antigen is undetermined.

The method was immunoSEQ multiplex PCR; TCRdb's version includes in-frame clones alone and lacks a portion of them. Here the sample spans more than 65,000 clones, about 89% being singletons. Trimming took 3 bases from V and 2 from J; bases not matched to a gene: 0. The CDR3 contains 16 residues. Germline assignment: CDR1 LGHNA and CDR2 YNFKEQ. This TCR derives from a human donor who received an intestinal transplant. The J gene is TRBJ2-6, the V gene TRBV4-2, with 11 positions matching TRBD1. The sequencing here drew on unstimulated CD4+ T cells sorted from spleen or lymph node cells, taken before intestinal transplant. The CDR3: CASSQGQGAGANVLTF. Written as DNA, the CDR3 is TGTGCCAGCAGCCAGGGACAGGGGGCTGGGGCCAACGTCCTGACTTTC.